The present T cell receptor beta chain was sequenced within a study of blood T cells in healthy people across ages. Per the germline V gene, CDR1 is SGHRS and CDR2 is YFSETQ. The CDR3 totals 14 residues. Trimming removed 1 base at V and 2 bases at J, with 10 bases between. With a J-beta primer mix and a sample-barcoded 5' primer, a second PCR ran 7 to 11 cycles. Via MiXCR, TCRdb re-called the 5' RACE reads, giving one row per CDR3 protein. The data show about a million distinct CDR3 sequences, with around 48% seen just once and 10% to 15% held by the top ten. The sample taken for sequencing was blood. This rearrangement joins TRBV5-1 to TRBJ2-7; D is undetermined. The sequence was collected from a man between 25 and 39 years old in good health. The CDR3 sequence is CASSLSGLTYEQYF. In DNA, the CDR3 is TGCGCCAGCAGCTTGTCCGGTCTCACCTACGAGCAGTACTTC.